This is a list of T cell receptor beta chains from one sample in a study of graft-versus-host responses after intestinal transplantation. Using immunoSEQ multiplex PCR, the repertoire was profiled, and TCRdb retains in-frame clones only, with some absent. The data hold tens of thousands of clones, with about 95% observed a single time. These receptors' antigens are unknown. Material: unstimulated CD8+ T cells sorted from spleen or lymph node cells, obtained before transplant. Receptor source: a human donor who was the organ donor for an intestinal transplant. Each CDR3 is given with its conserved first and last residue. Fields, in order: J gene, V gene, clone size, CDR3 protein. The size entry is marked missing in some rows and otherwise reads once, few, many or a size class.

J: TRBJ1-2; V: TRBV4-1; size: NA; CDR3: CASSQAQGAGGYTF
J: TRBJ2-7; V: TRBV13; size: NA; CDR3: CASSPSGQIYEQYF
J: TRBJ1-5; V: TRBV30; size: NA; CDR3: CAWNLHGQPQHF
J: TRBJ2-3; V: TRBV13; size: NA; CDR3: CASRPGGTDTQYF
J: TRBJ1-1; V: TRBV2; size: NA; CDR3: CASSSLHGSGAFF
J: TRBJ1-5; V: TRBV27; size: NA; CDR3: CASSLGNNQPQHF
J: TRBJ2-1; V: TRBV9; size: NA; CDR3: CASSVEGTSGDSYNEQFF
J: TRBJ2-5; V: TRBV18; size: NA; CDR3: CASSPPAVGDLQETQYF
J: TRBJ1-1; V: TRBV7-8; size: NA; CDR3: CASSATGGEAEAFF
J: TRBJ2-3; V: TRBV9; size: NA; CDR3: CASSVLATSTDTQYF
J: TRBJ1-1; V: TRBV19; size: NA; CDR3: CASSIGEQNTEAFF
J: TRBJ2-1; V: TRBV13; size: NA; CDR3: CASSLVFQGGGEQFF
J: TRBJ2-7; V: TRBV29-1; size: NA; CDR3: CSASDRGITYEQYF
J: TRBJ1-1; V: TRBV13; size: NA; CDR3: CASSLALGSEAFF
J: TRBJ1-1; V: TRBV28; size: NA; CDR3: CASSSAVDSISTEAFF
J: TRBJ2-2; V: TRBV5-1; size: NA; CDR3: CASSLVVRGTGELFF
J: TRBJ2-1; V: TRBV27; size: NA; CDR3: CASSPPEGGGPYNEQFF
J: TRBJ1-5; V: TRBV9; size: NA; CDR3: CASSADGGEGQPQHF
J: TRBJ2-7; V: TRBV9; size: NA; CDR3: CASSVGQADYEQYF
J: TRBJ2-7; V: TRBV6-1; size: NA; CDR3: CASSDFKFGSEQYF
J: TRBJ2-3; V: TRBV4-1; size: NA; CDR3: CASSRLTDRGLADTQYF
J: TRBJ1-1; V: TRBV5-1; size: NA; CDR3: CASSAIVVMGQGKPNTEAFF
J: TRBJ2-7; V: TRBV27; size: NA; CDR3: CASRSASTYEQYF
J: TRBJ1-6; V: TRBV23-1; size: NA; CDR3: CARVGENSPLHF
J: TRBJ2-1; V: TRBV29-1; size: NA; CDR3: CSGGLAGINEQFF
J: TRBJ2-7; V: TRBV5-4; size: NA; CDR3: CASSFTGSGTYEQYF
J: TRBJ1-5; V: TRBV28; size: once; CDR3: CASSFLPPNQPQHF
J: TRBJ1-3; V: TRBV29-1; size: once; CDR3: CSVIGEDSGNTIYF
J: TRBJ1-1; V: TRBV6-1; size: NA; CDR3: CASSLHGGPNTEAFF
J: TRBJ2-3; V: TRBV7-3; size: NA; CDR3: CASSSGVSRTDTQYF
J: TRBJ2-7; V: TRBV28; size: NA; CDR3: CASSLRSYEQYF
J: TRBJ2-7; V: TRBV30; size: NA; CDR3: CAWSTGQGISGNEQYF
J: TRBJ2-1; V: TRBV10-3; size: NA; CDR3: CAISDSGGDNNEQFF
J: TRBJ2-3; V: TRBV27; size: NA; CDR3: CASSLGPFTDTQYF
J: TRBJ2-3; V: TRBV9; size: NA; CDR3: CASSVVSGGFTDTQYF
J: TRBJ1-2; V: TRBV6-1; size: NA; CDR3: CASSGTGSHGYTF
J: TRBJ1-3; V: TRBV19; size: NA; CDR3: CASYPGGNTIYF
J: TRBJ2-1; V: TRBV2; size: NA; CDR3: CASAAPGTGNEQFF
J: TRBJ2-5; V: TRBV5-6; size: NA; CDR3: CASSLGLAGGAQYF
J: TRBJ2-7; V: TRBV10-3; size: NA; CDR3: CAITTGQASGEQYF
J: TRBJ1-2; V: TRBV4-3; size: NA; CDR3: CASSQEQNFYGYTF
J: TRBJ2-7; V: TRBV4-1; size: NA; CDR3: CASSPTVSDPPSEQYF
J: TRBJ2-3; V: TRBV2; size: NA; CDR3: CASSIGGGPSTDTQYF
J: TRBJ1-2; V: TRBV25-1; size: NA; CDR3: CASSEPPGGGYTF
J: TRBJ1-2; V: TRBV5-4; size: once; CDR3: CASSNPGQRISNYGYTF
J: TRBJ1-3; V: TRBV25-1; size: NA; CDR3: CASSEDSGNTIYF
J: TRBJ1-6; V: TRBV19; size: NA; CDR3: CASTPGQNSPLHF
J: TRBJ2-5; V: TRBV4-1; size: NA; CDR3: CASSRTSGEETQYF
J: TRBJ1-1; V: TRBV5-4; size: NA; CDR3: CASSLGLGEAFF
J: TRBJ2-7; V: TRBV5-1; size: NA; CDR3: CASSPGGVAEQYF
J: TRBJ2-3; V: TRBV27; size: NA; CDR3: CASSLEGATQYF
J: TRBJ2-1; V: TRBV5-4; size: NA; CDR3: CASSFRTGRGNEQFF